This T cell receptor (beta chain) was captured by sequencing in a study of blood T cells in healthy people across ages. At the level of the study: Per every two T cells, about one barcoded beta molecule was captured by template switching.

Only one count was recorded for this clonotype. As yet, its antigen is unknown. Alongside a J-beta primer mix, a sample-barcoded 5' primer served in a second PCR lasting about 7 to 11 cycles. Each CDR3 protein gets one entry after TCRdb re-called the 5' RACE reads with MiXCR. Altogether roughly 1,300,000 distinct CDR3 sequences are present, almost 60% being singletons, with the ten largest covering about 6.7%. Study-level findings and limits: In older individuals, TCR beta diversity per million T cells was lower, falling roughly linearly with age. Unsorted PBMC input precluded a conclusive naive versus antigen-experienced comparison. Estimates drawn from one million T cells were deemed to understate diversity.

Trimming removed 5 bases from V and 5 bases from J, with 10 bases in between. The CDR3 is 13 amino acids. The V gene's germline CDR1 is LGHNT and CDR2 FRNRAP. The TCR comes from a man between 18 and 29 years old in good health. The sample was blood. The V call is TRBV12-5, the J call TRBJ1-5; D is unresolved. CDR3: CASGPALYQPQHF. As DNA, the CDR3 is TGTGCTAGTGGTCCGGCGCTATATCAGCCCCAGCATTTT.